Only a few counts were recorded for the clone carrying this T cell receptor beta chain. Germline CDR1 SGHVS, CDR2 FQNEAQ. V lost 3 bases and J 0 bases, leaving 11 bases between the germline ends. The CDR3 contains 15 residues. The data are from a study of control samples from healthy donors and cancer patients. Using immunoSEQ multiplex PCR, the repertoire was profiled, and TCRdb retains in-frame clones only, with some absent. The sample carries around 230,000 clones, roughly 94% recorded once. The receptor's source is a man between 45 and 60 years old in good health. The sequenced sample consisted of blood. The chain employs TRBV7-8 and TRBJ1-1; tentative D call: TRBD1 (5 bases). The CDR3 here is CASSLTQGVNTEAFF. In nucleotides, the CDR3 is TGTGCCAGCAGCTTGACTCAGGGAGTGAACACTGAAGCTTTCTTT.